This passage covers 16 T cell receptor beta chains from one sample sequenced in a study of response to subunit inactivated influenza vaccine. Each CDR3 protein gets one entry after TCRdb re-called the RT-PCR reads with MiXCR. This sample has about 480,000 distinct CDR3 sequences; approximately 11% occur once, and the top ten carry about an eighth. The input for sequencing was PBMCs from blood, taken 40 to 50 days after vaccination. Receptor source: a middle-aged man who received an inactivated influenza vaccine.

The rearrangement joins TRBV18 to TRBJ2-7, with 7 bases aligning to TRBD1. Germline V gene sequence: CDR1 KGHSH, CDR2 LQKENI. The CDR3 length is 14 residues. V trimming: 0 bases; J trimming: 6 bases; junction bases outside the gene matches: 5. The CDR3 here is CASSPPSHRGEQYF. The CDR3 DNA is TGTGCCAGCTCACCACCGAGCCACAGGGGCGAGCAGTACTTC. The full variable domain, with the rest looked up from reference TRBV18 and TRBJ2-7, is NAGVMQNPRHLVRRRGQEARLRCSPMKGHSHVYWYRQLPEEGLKFMVYLQKENIIDESGMPKERFSAEFPKEGPSILRIQQVVRGDSAAYFCASSPPSHRGEQYFGPGTRLTVT.

This clonotype occurred a few times. V usage is TRBV29-1 and J usage is TRBJ2-7; TRBD1 or TRBD2 may be the D gene (5 bases each). The germline V and J ends were trimmed by 7 bases and 2 bases, with 15 bases remaining between them. The CDR3 is 13 amino acids. Germline CDR1 reads SQVTM; CDR2 reads ANQGSEA. The CDR3 here is CSAWDGPPYEQYF. Here the CDR3 DNA reads TGCAGCGCCTGGGACGGACCTCCCTACGAGCAGTACTTC.

This chain uses TRBV6-5 with TRBJ2-7, with 9 positions matching TRBD1. Germline CDR1 MNHEY, CDR2 SVGAGI. With V trimmed by 2 bases and J by 5 bases, 4 bases remained unmatched. There are 14 residues in the CDR3. CDR3 nucleotide sequence: TGTGCCAGCAGTTACCGGACAGGGGTAGACGAGCAGTACTTC. Residues: CASSYRTGVDEQYF.

The chain has TRBV18 and TRBJ2-6; D is ambiguous. The CDR3 covers 15 residues. Germline CDR1 and CDR2: KGHSH and LQKENI. Trimming took 4 bases from V and 2 from J, leaving 9 bases between them. CDR3 nucleotides: TGTGCCAGCTCACGAGATCAGCCTGGGGCCAACGTCCTGACTTTC. This translates into CASSRDQPGANVLTF.

This clonotype was counted only a few times. The chain uses TRBV29-1 and TRBJ2-7; 12 nucleotides agree with TRBD1. The CDR3 spans 15 residues. Germline loops: CDR1 SQVTM, CDR2 ANQGSEA. V was clipped by 2 bases and J by 3 bases; unmatched bases: 5. For the CDR3, the DNA is TGCAGCGTTGAATTCCGGGACAGGGGGCTCTACGAGCAGTACTTC. Amino acids: CSVEFRDRGLYEQYF.

Remarks on this clonotype: Given a much more abundant clone one base away, this may be a read error. The rearrangement links TRBV20-1 to TRBJ2-7; unclear D gene. The CDR3 loop spans 11 amino acids. Germline assignment: CDR1 DFQATT and CDR2 SNEGSKA (reference sequence). Trimming left V 6 bases short and J 2 bases short, with 8 bases between. CDR3 in DNA: TGCAGTGCCTGCGTACCCTACGAGCAGTACTTC. It codes for CSACVPYEQYF.

This clonotype was seen a handful of times. V gene TRBV24-1 combines with J gene TRBJ2-3, with TRBD2 matching 12 bases. The CDR3 has 17 amino acids. Germline V gene data show CDR1 as KGHDR and CDR2 as SFDVKD. V shed 1 base, J shed 2 bases, and the junction held 3 bases outside the gene matches. In nucleotides, the CDR3 is TGTGCCACCAGTGATTTTCTAGCGGGGGGGACCACAGATACGCAGTATTTT. Protein: CATSDFLAGGTTDTQYF.

This clonotype came up many times. The genes are TRBV6-1 and TRBJ2-7; D could derive from TRBD1 or TRBD2 (5 bases each). Germline V gives CDR1 MNHNS, CDR2 SASEGT. V lost 0 bases and J 1 base, leaving 7 bases between the germline ends. The CDR3 has 14 amino acids. The CDR3, as DNA: TGTGCCAGCAGTGAAGCGGGACCATCCTACGAGCAGTACTTC. Translating gives CASSEAGPSYEQYF.

The chain uses TRBV29-1 and TRBJ2-7; TRBD1 matches at 8 bases. Germline assignment: CDR1 SQVTM and CDR2 ANQGSEA. Trimming took 5 bases from V and 1 from J; bases not matched to a gene: 4. The CDR3 is 13 amino acids. The CDR3 coding sequence is TGCAGCGTTAAAACAGGGGGATCCTACGAGCAGTACTTC. Its translation is CSVKTGGSYEQYF.

This clonotype was seen repeatedly, ten times or more. The chain employs TRBV12-3 or TRBV12-4 and TRBJ2-1; 9 positions match TRBD2. The CDR3 extends over 16 amino acids. Trimming took 5 bases from V and 2 from J; bases not matched to a gene: 7. In DNA, the CDR3 is TGTGCCAGCAGTGGGGGACTAGCAACCCCCTACAATGAGCAGTTCTTC. This gives the protein CASSGGLATPYNEQFF.

On this clonotype: Possible read error: a much larger clone is one base away. The V and J genes are TRBV5-1 and TRBJ2-3, with D perhaps matching TRBD1 (5 bases). CDR3 length: 13 amino acids. Germline CDR1 reads SGHRS; CDR2 reads YFSETQ. The CDR3 DNA reads TGCGCCAGCAAGAAGGGGCCGGCAGATACGCAGTGTTTT. Residues: CASKKGPADTQCF. Drawing the rest from reference TRBV5-1 and TRBJ2-3, the complete variable domain is KAGVTQTPRYLIKTRGQQVTLSCSPISGHRSVSWYQQTPGQGLQFLFEYFSETQRNKGNFPGRFSGRQFSNSRSEMNVSTLELGDSALYLCASKKGPADTQCFGPGTRLTVL.

This clonotype occurred a few times. This chain uses TRBV12-3 or TRBV12-4 with TRBJ1-2; 11 positions match TRBD1. This CDR3 region has 17 residues. V lost 6 bases to trimming and J lost 6 bases; unmatched junction nucleotides: 15. The CDR3 protein is CASSRLRTGGGKNGYTF. The CDR3 nucleotides read TGTGCCAGCAGCCGACTAAGGACAGGGGGCGGAAAAAATGGCTACACCTTC.

This clonotype turned up a few times. The genes are TRBV29-1 and TRBJ1-1; maybe TRBD1 (5 bases). The germline gives CDR1 SQVTM, CDR2 ANQGSEA. The CDR3 length is 12 residues. V shed 4 bases and J shed 3 bases, with 9 bases lying between them. For the CDR3, the DNA is TGCAGCGTTGGGGGGGGATACACTGAAGCTTTCTTT. It translates to CSVGGGYTEAFF.

There are a few counts of this clonotype. The rearrangement joins TRBV10-3 to TRBJ1-6; 7 bases match TRBD1. Germline values: CDR1 ENHRY, CDR2 SYGVKD. The V segment lost 6 bases and the J segment 5 bases; nucleotides outside the gene matches: 13. The CDR3 is made up of 17 amino acids. As DNA, the CDR3 is TGTGCCATCAGGACTATGGACAGGAATGGACATAATTCACCCCTCCACTTT. Translation gives CAIRTMDRNGHNSPLHF.

This clonotype was observed many times. The V call is TRBV9, the J call TRBJ2-5, with a possible D match to TRBD1 (7 bases). This CDR3 comprises 16 residues. In germline, CDR1 is SGDLS, CDR2 YYNGEE. With 0 bases removed from V and 1 base from J, the gap between germline ends came to 13 bases. Here the CDR3 DNA reads TGTGCCAGCAGCGTAGCCGCAGGGGGAGGCCAAGAGACCCAGTACTTC. This gives the protein CASSVAAGGGQETQYF.

The genes are TRBV6-1 and TRBJ2-7, with D perhaps matching TRBD1 or TRBD2 (5 bases each). From germline, CDR1 is MNHNS and CDR2 SASEGT. This CDR3 has 15 residues. Trimming removed 8 bases from V and 0 bases from J, with 17 bases in between. This CDR3 is CASSRGRPHSYEQYF. The CDR3 nucleotides read TGTGCCAGCTCTAGGGGACGGCCCCACTCCTACGAGCAGTACTTC.